This T cell receptor beta chain was documented in a study of shared clonotypes between healthy human individuals. Deletions cut 3 bases from V and 0 bases from J, with 14 bases between. CDR3 length equals 16 residues. CDR1 LNHDA and CDR2 SQIVND come from the germline V gene (reference sequence). Naivety among CD8 cells was defined by CD45RO negativity and positive CCR7 selection, thereby excluding terminally differentiated effector memory CD45RA+ cells. General observations from the study: Shared clonotypes: 4.5% to 6.5% naive CD4, around 3.4% naive CD8, about 2.2% memory CD4, under 0.45% memory CD8.

This clone was detected once. Its antigen is unknown. Clones were read by immunoSEQ multiplex PCR, and TCRdb kept only the in-frame ones, dropping some. Found here are about 580,000 clones, nearly 98% of them singletons; the top ten hold 0.3% to 0.35%. Sequencing was carried out using naive CD8+ T cells sorted from blood. The rearrangement joins TRBV19 to TRBJ1-2; D gene uncertain. This receptor was taken from a man aged 25 to 45 in good health. CDR3 coding DNA: TGTGCCAGTAGTATGTCCCCGACGGAAACTAACTATGGCTACACCTTC. It encodes CASSMSPTETNYGYTF.